Listed below are T cell receptor beta chains from one sample, sequenced in a study of T cells of healthy individuals. Each CDR3 protein gets one entry after TCRdb re-called the 5' RACE reads with MiXCR. Among around 63,000 distinct CDR3 sequences listed, 16% were seen once. The receptors were sampled from a human donor in good health. Both conserved end residues are part of each CDR3. D genes are given only for firm matches. Not every row has a clone size; where given, it reads once, few, many or a size class.

cdr3_nt | cdr3_aa | v_call | d_call | clone_size | j_call
TGTGCTAGTGGTTTGCCCGGTGGGAACGAGCAGTACTTC | CASGLPGGNEQYF | TRBV12-5 | - | - | TRBJ2-7
TGCGCCAGCAGCCACGAGGATTATAATTCACCCCTCCACTTT | CASSHEDYNSPLHF | TRBV4-3 | - | - | TRBJ1-6
TGTGCCAGCAGCCCAACGGGACAGCCTGGGGAAAAACTGTTTTTT | CASSPTGQPGEKLFF | TRBV7-3 | TRBD1 | - | TRBJ1-4
TGTGCCAGCAGCCCTACAGGGGATGAGCAGTTCTTC | CASSPTGDEQFF | TRBV7-9 | TRBD1 | many | TRBJ2-1
TGTGCCAGCAGGCCGACTAGCGGGAGGTACAATGAGCAGTTCTTC | CASRPTSGRYNEQFF | TRBV21-1 | - | many | TRBJ2-1
TGCAGTGCTAGAGAACAGAGCTACGAGCAGTACTTC | CSAREQSYEQYF | TRBV20-1 | - | - | TRBJ2-7
TGCACAATTGGGGGGGAGACCCAGTACTTC | CTIGGETQYF | TRBV20-1 | - | - | TRBJ2-5
TGTGCCAGAGGGGACAGGGGACTGAACACTGAAGCTTTCTTT | CARGDRGLNTEAFF | TRBV2 | TRBD1 | - | TRBJ1-1
TGTGCCAGCTCACCTTTGGTCGGGCAAGAGACCCAGTACTTC | CASSPLVGQETQYF | TRBV18 | - | few | TRBJ2-5
TGTGCCACCAGCAGGGAACCGGGACAGGGTAATTCACCCCTCCACTTT | CATSREPGQGNSPLHF | TRBV15 | TRBD1 | many | TRBJ1-6
TGCGCCAGCAGCCAAAGCCCAGGGGGCGCCGGGGAGCTGTTTTTT | CASSQSPGGAGELFF | TRBV4-1 | TRBD1 | - | TRBJ2-2
TGTGCCAGCAGCATAAAGACAGTTTACACCGGGGAGCTGTTTTTT | CASSIKTVYTGELFF | TRBV7-6 | - | few | TRBJ2-2
TGTGCCAGTCGAATCCAGGGTAGCACAGATACGCAGTATTTT | CASRIQGSTDTQYF | TRBV6-1 | - | many | TRBJ2-3
TGTGCCAGCAGCTTGTTCAGCAGGGAATACGAGCAGTACTTC | CASSLFSREYEQYF | TRBV5-4 | - | - | TRBJ2-7
TGCGCCAGCAGCCAAGATCCCCTTCAGGGTTCCTCCTACAATGAGCAGTTCTTC | CASSQDPLQGSSYNEQFF | TRBV4-1 | - | - | TRBJ2-1
TGTGCCAGCAGTTTAAAGGGACGCCCGAACTCTGGAAACACCATATATTTT | CASSLKGRPNSGNTIYF | TRBV12-3/TRBV12-4 | - | - | TRBJ1-3
TGCAGTGCCACCCCGGATCCGGCAGGGGAAGCTTTCTTT | CSATPDPAGEAFF | TRBV20-1 | - | few | TRBJ1-1
TGTGCCCACCCATCGGTCGGGGGGACTGAAGCTTTCTTT | CAHPSVGGTEAFF | TRBV6-2/TRBV6-3 | - | many | TRBJ1-1
TGTGCCAGTAGTGCAAGACTAGCGGGGATCACAGATACGCAGTATTTT | CASSARLAGITDTQYF | TRBV19 | TRBD2 | many | TRBJ2-3
TGTGCCAGCAGCCCCATGGACACCGGGGAGCTGTTTTTT | CASSPMDTGELFF | TRBV7-3 | - | - | TRBJ2-2
TGTGCCAGCGTAGAATTGTACGAGCAGTACTTC | CASVELYEQYF | TRBV7-2 | - | once | TRBJ2-7
TGCGCCAGCGGACAGGGCCGCACAGATACGCAGTATTTT | CASGQGRTDTQYF | TRBV5-1 | TRBD1 | - | TRBJ2-3
TGTGCCATCAACCCTAGCGGGGACTACAATGAGCAGTTCTTC | CAINPSGDYNEQFF | TRBV10-3 | TRBD2 | many | TRBJ2-1
TGCGCCAGCAGCCAAGGAGGGACTAGTCCTTTGTACGAGCAGTACTTC | CASSQGGTSPLYEQYF | TRBV4-3 | TRBD2 | many | TRBJ2-7
TGCAGTGCTAGGGGGACTGGGAGCTCCTACGAGCAGTACTTC | CSARGTGSSYEQYF | TRBV20-1 | - | few | TRBJ2-7
TGTGCCAGCAGCCGACTAGCGGCGAACTACAATGAGCAGTTCTTC | CASSRLAANYNEQFF | TRBV28 | TRBD2 | - | TRBJ2-1
TGTGCCACTAAAGCAAGGGGGAGGAAAAACATTCAGTACTTC | CATKARGRKNIQYF | TRBV24-1 | - | many | TRBJ2-4
TGCGCCAGCAGCCAAGGAGCGGGCCTGCGATCACCCCTCCACTTT | CASSQGAGLRSPLHF | TRBV4-1 | - | few | TRBJ1-6
TGTGCCGGTAGGGGAGGGGTTGAGACCCAGTACTTC | CAGRGGVETQYF | TRBV30 | TRBD2 | - | TRBJ2-5
TGTGCCAGCAGTTTCCCCAAAACCGGACAGGGAGACTATGGCTACACCTTC | CASSFPKTGQGDYGYTF | TRBV28 | TRBD1 | many | TRBJ1-2
TGTGCCTGGAGTTACGGGAGGACAGGGAGCTCCTACGAGCAGTACTTC | CAWSYGRTGSSYEQYF | TRBV30 | - | - | TRBJ2-7
TGTGCCATCAACGAACAGGGGGGCCCCACAGATACGCAGTATTTT | CAINEQGGPTDTQYF | TRBV10-3 | TRBD1 | many | TRBJ2-3
TGCGCCAGCAGCTTGGTTGGGGCGGGTGAAGCTTTCTTT | CASSLVGAGEAFF | TRBV5-1 | - | - | TRBJ1-1
TGTGCCAGCAGTTTCGGAATGTATGAGCAGTTCTTC | CASSFGMYEQFF | TRBV12-3/TRBV12-4 | - | - | TRBJ2-1
TGTGTCTTTTTGATAAATGAGCAGTTCTTC | CVFLINEQFF | TRBV30 | - | - | TRBJ2-1
TGTGCCAGCAGCCAAGATTGGTTAGCGACGGCGACAGATACGCAGTATTTT | CASSQDWLATATDTQYF | TRBV4-3 | - | - | TRBJ2-3
TGTGCCACCAGCGGCGGTCCGGGGGGGCAAGAGACCCAGTACTTC | CATSGGPGGQETQYF | TRBV15 | TRBD2 | - | TRBJ2-5
TGCGCCAGCAGCAGGGGGCCGGGCACCGGGGAGCTGTTTTTT | CASSRGPGTGELFF | TRBV4-1 | TRBD1 | few | TRBJ2-2
TGCGCCAGCAGCCGGGACGGACCCTACGAGCAGTACTTC | CASSRDGPYEQYF | TRBV4-1 | - | - | TRBJ2-7
TGTGCCGTCTCCTCGTCGACTGGGGCCAACGTCCTGACTTTC | CAVSSSTGANVLTF | TRBV10-3 | - | few | TRBJ2-6
TGCGCCAGCAGCCGACACATAGCGGGAGATACGCAGTATTTT | CASSRHIAGDTQYF | TRBV4-1 | TRBD2 | few | TRBJ2-3
TGCAGTGCTAGAAAGGGGACAGGGGACACAGATACGCAGTATTTT | CSARKGTGDTDTQYF | TRBV20-1 | TRBD1 | few | TRBJ2-3
TGTGCCAGCAGCCTGGGTTCAAACAATGAGCAGTTCTTC | CASSLGSNNEQFF | TRBV12-3/TRBV12-4 | - | - | TRBJ2-1
TGTGCCAGCAGCTCCCCATTGGACAGGGACAACGAGCAGTACTTC | CASSSPLDRDNEQYF | TRBV7-3 | TRBD1 | many | TRBJ2-7
TGTGCCAGCAGTTGGGACAGGGTAGCCTACAATGAGCAGTTCTTC | CASSWDRVAYNEQFF | TRBV12-3/TRBV12-4 | TRBD1 | many | TRBJ2-1
TGTGCCAGCTCACCACCTCTTCTGGCGACCCAGTACTTC | CASSPPLLATQYF | TRBV18 | - | many | TRBJ2-5
TGTGCCAGCAGCCCTTCCTCTTACAATGAGCAGTTCTTC | CASSPSSYNEQFF | TRBV7-9 | - | many | TRBJ2-1
TGTGCCAGCACCTGGGACAGCACCGAAGCTTTCTTT | CASTWDSTEAFF | TRBV5-4 | TRBD1 | many | TRBJ1-1
TGCAGTGCTAGGGACAGGGGTTACGAGCAGTACTTC | CSARDRGYEQYF | TRBV20-1 | TRBD1 | few | TRBJ2-7
TGTGCCAGCAGCGGAAGCGCCCAAGAGACCCAGTACTTC | CASSGSAQETQYF | TRBV9 | - | few | TRBJ2-5
TGTGCCAGCAGCTCACTTCGGGACAGGGGGCGCGAGGGTAACTATGGCTACACCTTC | CASSSLRDRGREGNYGYTF | TRBV11-2 | TRBD1 | few | TRBJ1-2
TGTGCCAGCAGCGTAGATTTAGCGGGGGCCGATACGCAGTATTTT | CASSVDLAGADTQYF | TRBV9 | TRBD2 | few | TRBJ2-3
TGTGCCAGCAGTTTACAGGGACTAGCGGGGGGGGCGGCTACGCAGTATTTT | CASSLQGLAGGAATQYF | TRBV27 | TRBD2 | - | TRBJ2-3
TGTGCCAGCAGTTACAGGGGGCACGAGCAGTACTTC | CASSYRGHEQYF | TRBV6-6 | TRBD1 | - | TRBJ2-7
TGTGCCAGCAGTCCCCTGGACAGGGATTCCGGGGAGCTGTTTTTT | CASSPLDRDSGELFF | TRBV6-1 | TRBD1 | few | TRBJ2-2
TGCGCCAGCGGGCTAGGTCATAATGAGCAGTTCTTC | CASGLGHNEQFF | TRBV4-3 | - | many | TRBJ2-1
TGTGCCAGCAAAAGGGAGTCTTCCTATAATTCACCCCTCCACTTT | CASKRESSYNSPLHF | TRBV6-6 | - | - | TRBJ1-6
TGCGCCAGCAGCTTGGACGGGGGGACTCCATCTGGAAACACCATATATTTT | CASSLDGGTPSGNTIYF | TRBV5-1 | - | few | TRBJ1-3
TGCAGTGCTAGCGGGACTAGCGGGAGCCACGAGCAGTACTTC | CSASGTSGSHEQYF | TRBV20-1 | TRBD2 | - | TRBJ2-7